These 11 T cell receptor beta chains share one sample of origin, sequenced in a study of Ad26.COV2.S vaccination and SARS-CoV-2 variants. Clones were sequenced by immunoSEQ multiplex PCR, and TCRdb holds only the in-frame ones, with some missing. The table has 250,000 or so clones, around 85% seen once; the top ten hold under 3%. Stated treatment: roughly 19 received Ad26.COV2.S at low or high dose, single or two shots; 5 received placebo; per-sample allocation not given. On day 63 after the first injection, vaccine and placebo recipients gave samples. Sequencing was performed on peripheral blood, taken in a trial of Ad26.COV2.S vaccine versus placebo. The source is a person aged 18-60 years who received the Ad26.COV2.S COVID-19 vaccine or a placebo.

This clone turned up a few times. This chain links TRBV11-3 with TRBJ2-2; D may match TRBD1 or TRBD2 (5 bases each). The CDR3 loop spans 16 amino acids. V lost 4 bases, J lost 7 bases, and 19 bases lay in between. The germline V gene encodes CDR1 SGHNT and CDR2 YENEEA. The CDR3 reads CASSSPARGLHGELFF. CDR3 in DNA: TGTGCCAGCAGCTCCCCTGCCCGGGGCCTTCACGGGGAGCTGTTTTTT.

Only a few counts were recorded for this clone. The V call is TRBV5-4, the J call TRBJ2-7, with a tentative D call TRBD2 (6 bases). Germline V gene sequence: CDR1 SGHNT, CDR2 YYREEE (reference sequence). This CDR3 has 14 amino acids. V was shortened by 4 bases and J by 1 base, with 12 bases between the two germline ends. The CDR3 nucleotides read TGTGCCAGCAGCCCGGAGGGTAATTCCTACGAGCAGTACTTC. Its translation: CASSPEGNSYEQYF.

The rearrangement joins TRBV6-2 or TRBV6-3 to TRBJ2-1, with 9 bases matching TRBD2. Losses at the gene ends were 2 bases for V and 7 bases for J; bases not matched to a gene: 9. The CDR3 loop spans 16 amino acids. CDR1 and CDR2 from the germline V gene are MNHEY and SVGEGT. CDR3 DNA: TGTGCCAGCAGTTACAACGCGGGGGGGCCGGTGAATGAGCAGTTCTTC. Protein sequence: CASSYNAGGPVNEQFF.

This chain uses TRBV7-2 with TRBJ2-5; 7 bases are a match to TRBD1. The CDR3 sequence is 14 residues long. Germline-derived CDR1 and CDR2 are SGHTA and FQGNSA. The junction had 4 bases not matched to a gene; V was cut back by 1 base and J by 5 bases. CDR3 sequence reads: CASSLGGGAETQYF. The DNA of the CDR3 is TGTGCCAGCAGCTTAGGAGGGGGCGCGGAGACCCAGTACTTC.

V gene TRBV9 combines with J gene TRBJ2-1; 9 bases align to TRBD2. The CDR3 loop spans 17 amino acids. The trim removed 0 bases at V and 8 bases at J, leaving 12 bases unmatched. Per germline, CDR1 SGDLS and CDR2 YYNGEE. As DNA, the CDR3 is TGTGCCAGCAGCGTAGAGGGAGGTCAACTAGCGGGCGATGAGCAGTTCTTC. Encoded protein: CASSVEGGQLAGDEQFF.

The genes are TRBV19 and TRBJ2-5, with D tentatively TRBD1 (8 bases). The CDR3 runs to 14 residues. The V end was cut by 6 bases, the J end by 5 bases, with 16 bases between. Germline CDR1 is LNHDA and CDR2 is SQIVND (reference sequence). Here the CDR3 reads CASSIRGREETQYF. The DNA for the CDR3 is TGTGCCAGTAGCATCAGGGGGCGGGAGGAGACCCAGTACTTC.

This clone was found a few times. The gene calls are TRBV19 and TRBJ2-5; tentatively, D is TRBD1 (6 bases). Germline CDR1 LNHDA, CDR2 SQIVND (reference sequence). With 0 bases removed from V and 5 bases from J, the gap between germline ends came to 13 bases. The CDR3 loop spans 15 amino acids. CDR3 sequence (DNA): TGTGCCAGTAGTATAGATCGAGGGGGAGAGGAGACCCAGTACTTC. Translated, it gives CASSIDRGGEETQYF.

This rearrangement joins TRBV7-2 to TRBJ2-1; D unclear. In germline, CDR1 is SGHTA, CDR2 FQGNSA. V lost 2 bases to trimming and J lost 9 bases, with 14 bases between them. The CDR3 is 14 amino acids. In nucleotides, the CDR3 is TGTGCCAGCAGCTTAAGTGGGGTTTGGGGTGAGCAGTTCTTC. As protein: CASSLSGVWGEQFF. Drawing the rest from reference TRBV7-2 and TRBJ2-1, the complete variable domain is GAGVSQSPSNKVTEKGKDVELRCDPISGHTALYWYRQSLGQGLEFLIYFQGNSAPDKSGLPSDRFSAERTGGSVSTLTIQRTQQEDSAVYLCASSLSGVWGEQFFGPGTRLTVL.

The rearrangement joins TRBV4-2 to TRBJ2-3; either TRBD1 or TRBD2 may fit D (5 bases each). From germline, CDR1 is LGHNA and CDR2 YNFKEQ. CDR3 length: 15 residues. The V end lost 0 bases, the J end lost 2 bases, and 9 bases lay between the germline ends. The CDR3 region is CASSQDSGTTDTQYF. In DNA form, the CDR3 reads TGTGCCAGCAGCCAAGATTCGGGGACCACAGATACGCAGTATTTT.

The chain recombines TRBV27 with TRBJ2-5; TRBD2 matches 10 bases. Germline V gives CDR1 MNHEY, CDR2 SMNVEV (reference sequence). V trimming: 6 bases; J trimming: 1 base; junction bases outside the gene matches: 2. The CDR3 spans 14 residues. The CDR3 protein is CASRRTSGQETQYF. CDR3 sequence (DNA): TGTGCCAGCAGAAGGACTAGCGGCCAAGAGACCCAGTACTTC.

The chain joins TRBV7-8 to TRBJ2-3; D might be TRBD2 (5 bases). Per the germline V gene, CDR1 is SGHVS and CDR2 is FQNEAQ. The CDR3 spans 15 residues. V was clipped by 4 bases and J by 6 bases, with 17 bases between them. This chain's CDR3 is CASSSIEGLRDTQYF. CDR3 in DNA: TGTGCCAGCAGCTCAATAGAGGGCCTTCGGGATACGCAGTATTTT.